The next 32 T cell receptor beta chains were all read from a single sample in a study of T cell responses to AZD1222 COVID-19 vaccine. Libraries were prepared by immunoSEQ multiplex PCR; TCRdb keeps only in-frame clonotypes and omits some of them. The repertoire includes 85,000 to 90,000 clones, approximately 90% of them detected once, and less than 5.5% sits in the top ten. The sample consisted of peripheral blood, taken on day 0 of MenACWY control vaccination. The receptors were sampled from an adult in good health.

The chain employs TRBV11-2 and TRBJ2-7; D may match TRBD1 or TRBD2 (5 bases each). Germline V CDR1 and CDR2: SGHAT, FQNNGV. The germline V and J ends were trimmed by 1 base and 1 base, with 8 bases remaining between them. The CDR3 contains 14 residues. The CDR3 sequence is CASSLGEGSYEQYF. In DNA form, the CDR3 reads TGTGCCAGCAGCTTAGGAGAGGGGTCCTACGAGCAGTACTTC.

The chain joins TRBV6-1 to TRBJ1-1; 9 bases are shared with TRBD1. V lost 4 bases and J lost 1; bases outside the gene matches: 7. CDR3 length: 16 amino acids. Germline CDR1 and CDR2: MNHNS and SASEGT. CDR3 sequence reads: CASSGDRASRNTEAFF. The CDR3, as DNA: TGTGCCAGCAGTGGGGACAGGGCCAGCAGGAACACTGAAGCTTTCTTT.

This clone was seen only once. This rearrangement joins TRBV19 to TRBJ2-1, with 7 nucleotides matching TRBD2. CDR1 is LNHDA, CDR2 SQIVND, per germline (reference sequence). J lost 4 bases, V lost 0 bases, and 6 bases had no gene match. The CDR3 has 16 amino acids. CDR3 DNA: TGTGCCAGTAGTATAGATAAGCTAGCGGCGTACAATGAGCAGTTCTTC. It encodes CASSIDKLAAYNEQFF.

This chain uses TRBV7-9 with TRBJ1-1; D is ambiguous. V lost 5 bases, J lost 3 bases, and 16 bases lay in between. CDR1 and CDR2 from the germline V gene are SEHNR and FQNEAQ (reference sequence). The CDR3 has 15 amino acids. Here the CDR3 reads CASSPLRGVYTEAFF. The CDR3, as DNA: TGTGCCAGCAGCCCCCTCCGGGGTGTCTACACTGAAGCTTTCTTT.

The table lists this clone with a count of one. The rearrangement joins TRBV7-2 to TRBJ2-7; D assignment may be TRBD1 or TRBD2 (6 bases each). The CDR3 is 14 amino acids. Germline V gene data show CDR1 as SGHTA and CDR2 as FQGNSA. V was pared by 5 bases and J by 0 bases, with 11 bases between. This CDR3 is CASSRGDISYEQYF. CDR3 nucleotides: TGTGCCAGCAGCCGCGGGGACATCTCCTACGAGCAGTACTTC. The whole variable domain, filled in from reference TRBV7-2 and TRBJ2-7, reads GAGVSQSPSNKVTEKGKDVELRCDPISGHTALYWYRQSLGQGLEFLIYFQGNSAPDKSGLPSDRFSAERTGGSVSTLTIQRTQQEDSAVYLCASSRGDISYEQYFGPGTRLTVT.

The chain uses TRBV4-1 and TRBJ2-7; D possibly corresponds to TRBD2 (6 bases). The CDR3 is 16 amino acids. Germline CDR1 is MGHRA and CDR2 is YSYEKL. V gave up 0 bases and J gave up 0 bases, with 12 bases separating them. Written as DNA, the CDR3 is TGCGCCAGCAGCCAAGATTCGGAGGGCTCCTCCTACGAGCAGTACTTC. Translated, it gives CASSQDSEGSSYEQYF.

The genes are TRBV6-1 and TRBJ1-1; D not resolved. CDR3 length: 13 amino acids. V was trimmed by 3 bases and J by 4 bases, leaving 9 bases between them. The germline V gene encodes CDR1 MNHNS and CDR2 SASEGT. The CDR3 coding sequence is TGTGCCAGCAGTGATCCACTTAGCACTGAAGCTTTCTTT. It encodes CASSDPLSTEAFF.

The chain joins TRBV4-3 to TRBJ1-1; 9 bases match TRBD1. The CDR3 length is 14 residues. In germline, CDR1 is LGHNA, CDR2 YSLEER. V dropped 0 bases and J dropped 11; count of bases not matched to a gene: 7. DNA of the CDR3: TGCGCCAGCAGCCAAGATCTGAGGGACAGGGAGGCTTTCTTT. It is translated as CASSQDLRDREAFF.

The rearrangement links TRBV18 to TRBJ2-3; the match to TRBD2 covers 9 bases. The V segment lost 0 bases and the J segment 5 bases; nucleotides outside the gene matches: 9. The CDR3 loop spans 17 amino acids. Germline V gene lookup returns CDR1 KGHSH and CDR2 LQKENI. CDR3 nucleotides: TGTGCCAGCTCACCACCGAAGACTAGCGGTAAAGGAGATACGCAGTATTTT. This gives the protein CASSPPKTSGKGDTQYF.

The V call is TRBV28, the J call TRBJ1-2; D unresolved. Trimming pared 5 bases from V and 0 bases from J, leaving 7 bases between. The germline V gene has CDR1 MDHEN and CDR2 SYDVKM. This CDR3 has 13 amino acids. In DNA form, the CDR3 reads TGTGCCAGCAGTGGACCCCCTAACTATGGCTACACCTTC. It encodes CASSGPPNYGYTF.

The chain has TRBV11-2 and TRBJ2-5; D is unresolved. V gave up 7 bases and J gave up 4 bases, with 10 bases separating them. This CDR3 region has 12 residues. The germline V gene has CDR1 SGHAT and CDR2 FQNNGV. The CDR3 loop is CASTPGLETQYF. The DNA of the CDR3 is TGTGCCAGCACCCCTGGGTTAGAGACCCAGTACTTC.

V usage is TRBV14 and J usage is TRBJ1-1; D is undetermined. The V gene lost 1 base and the J gene lost 0 bases, with 6 bases spanning the gap. The CDR3 sequence is 14 residues long. Germline V gene lookup returns CDR1 SGHDN and CDR2 FVKESK. The CDR3 sequence is CASSQGPMNTEAFF. In DNA form, the CDR3 reads TGTGCCAGCAGCCAAGGCCCGATGAACACTGAAGCTTTCTTT.

The chain uses TRBV5-1 and TRBJ2-5, with 8 bases that match TRBD1. CDR3 length: 13 residues. Germline V gene data show CDR1 as SGHRS and CDR2 as YFSETQ. The V gene end was trimmed by 4 bases and the J gene end by 5 bases; junction bases not matched to a gene: 4. CDR3 sequence (DNA): TGCGCCAGCAGCCTACAGGGGGGCGAGACCCAGTACTTC. Protein product: CASSLQGGETQYF.

J is TRBJ1-1 and V is TRBV28; D is uncertain. CDR1 is MDHEN, CDR2 SYDVKM, per germline. The CDR3 sequence is 16 residues long. Trimming left V 6 bases short and J 0 bases short, with 17 bases between. CDR3 loop: CASSLRAGILNTEAFF. The DNA for the CDR3 is TGTGCCAGCAGCTTGCGGGCGGGCATTCTGAACACTGAAGCTTTCTTT.

The CDR3 nucleotides are TGTGCCAGCACATGGCGAGGAGGTAGCAATCAGCCCCAGCATTTT. Translated: CASTWRGGSNQPQHF. The chain employs TRBV6-6 and TRBJ1-5; no clear D gene. The ends were cut back, 7 bases at V and 0 bases at J, with 13 bases in the middle. The length of the CDR3 is 15 residues. From germline, CDR1 is MNHNY and CDR2 SVGAGI (reference sequence).

The V call is TRBV6-6, the J call TRBJ1-2; 8 bases are shared with TRBD1. Germline-derived CDR1 and CDR2 are MNHNY and SVGAGI (reference sequence). This CDR3 comprises 16 residues. V lost 6 bases and J lost 2; bases outside the gene matches: 11. CDR3 protein: CASSPGTGFANYGYTF. The CDR3 DNA reads TGTGCCAGCAGCCCGGGGACAGGATTTGCAAACTATGGCTACACCTTC.

A single count supports this clone. The CDR3 sequence is CASSTEWEGGDTQYF. CDR3 bases: TGTGCCAGTAGTACCGAGTGGGAGGGCGGAGATACGCAGTATTTT. The chain is built from TRBV19 and TRBJ2-3, with 7 nucleotides matching TRBD2. V was pared by 4 bases and J by 5 bases, with 9 bases of the junction left unmatched. This CDR3 comprises 15 residues. The germline V gene has CDR1 LNHDA and CDR2 SQIVND (reference sequence).

The chain is built from TRBV28 and TRBJ2-5; 8 positions match TRBD2. CDR3 length equals 14 residues. J was trimmed by 6 bases and V by 11 bases; bases with no gene match: 14. Germline V lookup: CDR1 MDHEN, CDR2 SYDVKM. CDR3 in amino acids: CAVEGSGARQTQYF. CDR3 bases: TGTGCCGTAGAGGGTAGCGGGGCCAGGCAGACCCAGTACTTC.

The chain couples TRBV11-1 to TRBJ2-3; D is unresolved. Germline CDR1 reads SGHAT; CDR2 reads FQDESV (reference sequence). V was pared by 8 bases and J by 0 bases, with 15 bases between. The CDR3 totals 15 residues. CDR3 in amino acids: CASALLSSSTDTQYF. As DNA, the CDR3 is TGTGCCAGCGCCTTACTGTCCTCTAGCACAGATACGCAGTATTTT. Full variable domain (remainder filled in from reference TRBV11-1 and TRBJ2-3): EAEVAQSPRYKITEKSQAVAFWCDPISGHATLYWYRQILGQGPELLVQFQDESVVDDSQLPKDRFSAERLKGVDSTLKIQPAELGDSAMYLCASALLSSSTDTQYFGPGTRLTVL.

The V gene is TRBV19, the J gene TRBJ1-4; no clear D. The germline gives CDR1 LNHDA, CDR2 SQIVND (reference sequence). CDR3 length: 15 residues. V was pared by 2 bases and J by 10 bases, with 17 bases between. The CDR3 loop is CASSIQLGDDGKLFF. CDR3 in DNA: TGTGCCAGTAGTATACAGTTGGGTGATGATGGAAAACTGTTTTTT.

J is TRBJ1-1 and V is TRBV5-4; TRBD1 matches 8 bases. Germline trimming cut 4 bases from V and 0 bases from J; bases unmatched to any gene: 2. Per the germline V gene, CDR1 is SGHNT and CDR2 is YYREEE (reference sequence). The CDR3 is made up of 14 amino acids. This CDR3 is CASSRDRMNTEAFF. CDR3 sequence (DNA): TGTGCCAGCAGCCGGGACAGGATGAACACTGAAGCTTTCTTT.

The genes are TRBV27 and TRBJ2-7; D not certain. CDR3 size: 15 residues. Trimming stripped 7 bases from V and 0 bases from J, with 16 bases between. Germline-derived CDR1 and CDR2 are MNHEY and SMNVEV (reference sequence). CDR3: CASTGYGLSSYEQYF. DNA of the CDR3: TGTGCCAGCACCGGTTACGGCCTCAGCTCCTACGAGCAGTACTTC.

This chain links TRBV11-3 with TRBJ2-2; TRBD1 agrees at 8 bases. The CDR3 contains 16 residues. CDR1 and CDR2 (germline): SGHNT, YENEEA. The V gene end was trimmed by 2 bases and the J gene end by 6 bases; junction bases not matched to a gene: 8. The CDR3 spells CASSLTAGGFAGELFF. CDR3 DNA sequence: TGTGCCAGCAGCTTAACGGCAGGGGGCTTCGCCGGGGAGCTGTTTTTT.

This clone occurred once. The chain employs TRBV6-5 and TRBJ2-7; D uncertain. The germline V gene encodes CDR1 MNHEY and CDR2 SVGAGI. V lost 0 bases and J lost 0, with 6 bases in between. The CDR3 is 14 amino acids. The CDR3 DNA is TGTGCCAGCAGTTACTCGATTGACTCCTACGAGCAGTACTTC. This gives the protein CASSYSIDSYEQYF.

The rearrangement uses TRBV6-2 or TRBV6-3 and TRBJ2-7, with D maybe TRBD1 (5 bases). The CDR3 is made up of 16 amino acids. Trimming shortened V by 1 base and J by 1 base, and 14 bases separated the two germline ends. CDR1 and CDR2 from the germline V gene are MNHEY and SVGEGT. CDR3 sequence reads: CASSYYQGMVSYEQYF. The CDR3 nucleotides read TGTGCCAGCAGTTACTACCAGGGAATGGTTTCCTACGAGCAGTACTTC.

The rearrangement uses TRBV5-6 and TRBJ1-2; D is uncertain. The CDR3 totals 14 residues. Trimming left V 4 bases short and J 2 bases short, with 12 bases between. CDR1 and CDR2 from the germline V gene are SGHDT and YYEEEE. The CDR3 DNA reads TGTGCCAGCAGCCTTGAACGCCTAAACTATGGCTACACCTTC. Protein: CASSLERLNYGYTF.

CDR3 sequence reads: CASSPQALNTEAFF. The CDR3 DNA is TGTGCCAGCAGCCCCCAGGCCCTGAACACTGAAGCTTTCTTT. The V call is TRBV7-2, the J call TRBJ1-1, with D unresolved. The CDR3 sequence is 14 residues long. From germline, CDR1 is SGHTA and CDR2 FQGNSA. The ends were cut back, 5 bases at V and 0 bases at J, with 10 bases in the middle.

This clone was recorded once. The DNA of the CDR3 is TGTGCCAGTAGTGGCGGGGGGGGCTCCTACGAGCAGTACTTC. Translated, it gives CASSGGGGSYEQYF. The J gene is TRBJ2-7, the V gene TRBV19; 9 nucleotides agree with TRBD2. Germline CDR1 reads LNHDA; CDR2 reads SQIVND (reference sequence). V gave up 5 bases and J gave up 0 bases; unmatched junction bases: 2. The CDR3 covers 14 residues. The full variable domain, in which reference TRBV19 and TRBJ2-7 provide the parts outside the CDR3, is DGGITQSPKYLFRKEGQNVTLSCEQNLNHDAMYWYRQDPGQGLRLIYYSQIVNDFQKGDIAEGYSVSREKKESFPLTVTSAQKNPTAFYLCASSGGGGSYEQYFGPGTRLTVT.

The rearrangement joins TRBV6-1 to TRBJ1-6; D not resolved. CDR1 is MNHNS, CDR2 SASEGT, per germline. This CDR3 has 12 residues. The V gene lost 2 bases and the J gene lost 16 bases, with 12 bases spanning the gap. The CDR3 region has the DNA TGTGCCAGCAGTGAATCCAGGCCACTTCTCCACTTT. Translating gives CASSESRPLLHF.

The V and J genes are TRBV28 and TRBJ2-5, with 10 positions matching TRBD1. The V segment lost 5 bases and the J segment 5 bases; nucleotides outside the gene matches: 8. In germline, CDR1 is MDHEN, CDR2 SYDVKM. The CDR3 is made up of 15 amino acids. CDR3 coding DNA: TGTGCCAGCAGTAAAGGGGGACAGGGGAGGGAGACCCAGTACTTC. This translates into CASSKGGQGRETQYF.

The chain employs TRBV3-1 (or the pseudogene TRBV3-2) and TRBJ1-2; D is uncertain. Germline CDR1 is LGHDT and CDR2 is YNNKEL (reference sequence). The CDR3 is made up of 12 amino acids. The V end was cut by 2 bases, the J end by 8 bases, with 9 bases between. The CDR3 sequence: CASSQRTRGYTF. Written as DNA, the CDR3 is TGTGCCAGCAGCCAAAGGACTAGGGGCTACACCTTC.

V and J are TRBV12-3 or TRBV12-4 and TRBJ2-7, with no clear D. The V gene lost 3 bases and the J gene lost 3 bases, with 9 bases spanning the gap. This CDR3 contains 13 residues. The CDR3 is CASSFILGYEQYF. CDR3 coding DNA: TGTGCCAGCAGTTTCATCCTAGGCTACGAGCAGTACTTC.